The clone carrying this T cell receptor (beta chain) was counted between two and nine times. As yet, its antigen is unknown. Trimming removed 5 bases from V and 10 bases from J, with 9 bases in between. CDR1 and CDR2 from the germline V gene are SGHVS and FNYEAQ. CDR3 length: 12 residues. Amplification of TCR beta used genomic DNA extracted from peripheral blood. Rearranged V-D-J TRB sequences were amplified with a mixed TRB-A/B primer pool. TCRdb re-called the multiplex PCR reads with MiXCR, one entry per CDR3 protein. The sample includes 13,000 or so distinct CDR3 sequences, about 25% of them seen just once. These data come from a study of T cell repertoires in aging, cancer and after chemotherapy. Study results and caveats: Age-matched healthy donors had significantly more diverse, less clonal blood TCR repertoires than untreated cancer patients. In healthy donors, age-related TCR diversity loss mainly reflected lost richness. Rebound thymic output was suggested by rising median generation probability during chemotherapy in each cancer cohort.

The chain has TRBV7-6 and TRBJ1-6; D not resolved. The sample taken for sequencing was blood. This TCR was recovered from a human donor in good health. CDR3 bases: TGTGCCAGCAGCAGCCCGACCTCACCCCTCCACTTT. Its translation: CASSSPTSPLHF.